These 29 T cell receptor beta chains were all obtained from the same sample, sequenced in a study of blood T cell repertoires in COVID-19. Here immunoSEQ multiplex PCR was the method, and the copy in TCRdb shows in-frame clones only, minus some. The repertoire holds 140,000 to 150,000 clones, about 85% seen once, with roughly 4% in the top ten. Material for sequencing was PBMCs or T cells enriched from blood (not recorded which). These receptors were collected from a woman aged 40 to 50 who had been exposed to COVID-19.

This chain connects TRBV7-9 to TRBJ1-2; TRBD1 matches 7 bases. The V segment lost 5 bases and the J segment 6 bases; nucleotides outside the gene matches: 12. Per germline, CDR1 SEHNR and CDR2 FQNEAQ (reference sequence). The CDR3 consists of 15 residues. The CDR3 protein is CASSLGTVIANGYTF. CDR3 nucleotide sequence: TGTGCCAGCAGCCTCGGGACAGTCATCGCGAATGGCTACACCTTC.

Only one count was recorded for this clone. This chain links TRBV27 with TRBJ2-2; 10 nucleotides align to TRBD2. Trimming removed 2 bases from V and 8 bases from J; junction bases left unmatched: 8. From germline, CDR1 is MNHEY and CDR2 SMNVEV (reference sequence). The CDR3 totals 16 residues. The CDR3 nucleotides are TGTGCCAGCAGTTTAGGGGCTAGCGGGAGAGGTGGGGAGCTGTTTTTT. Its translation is CASSLGASGRGGELFF.

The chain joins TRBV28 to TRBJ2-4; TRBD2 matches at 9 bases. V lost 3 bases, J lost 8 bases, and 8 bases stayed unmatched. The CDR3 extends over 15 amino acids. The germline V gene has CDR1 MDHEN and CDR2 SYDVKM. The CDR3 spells CASSFLSGSRDIQYF. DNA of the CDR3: TGTGCCAGCAGTTTCCTTAGCGGGAGTAGAGACATTCAGTACTTC.

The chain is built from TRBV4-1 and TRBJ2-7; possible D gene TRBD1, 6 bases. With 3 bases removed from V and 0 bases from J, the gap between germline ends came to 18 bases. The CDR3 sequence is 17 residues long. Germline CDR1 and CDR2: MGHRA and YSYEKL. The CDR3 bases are TGCGCCAGCAGCCACCATTCAGGGGCCCTAAGCTCCTACGAGCAGTACTTC. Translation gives CASSHHSGALSSYEQYF.

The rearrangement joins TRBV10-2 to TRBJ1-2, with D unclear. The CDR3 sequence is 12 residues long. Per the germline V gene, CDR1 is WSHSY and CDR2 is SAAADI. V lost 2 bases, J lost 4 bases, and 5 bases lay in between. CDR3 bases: TGCGCCAGCAGTGAGGAAGCCTATGGCTACACCTTC. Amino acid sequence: CASSEEAYGYTF.

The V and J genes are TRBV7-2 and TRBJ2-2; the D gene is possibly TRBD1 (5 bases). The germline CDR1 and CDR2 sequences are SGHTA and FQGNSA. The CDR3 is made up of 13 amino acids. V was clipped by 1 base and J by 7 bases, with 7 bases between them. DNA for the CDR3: TGTGCCAGCAGCTTAGGAAGGGGCGGGGAGCTGTTTTTT. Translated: CASSLGRGGELFF.

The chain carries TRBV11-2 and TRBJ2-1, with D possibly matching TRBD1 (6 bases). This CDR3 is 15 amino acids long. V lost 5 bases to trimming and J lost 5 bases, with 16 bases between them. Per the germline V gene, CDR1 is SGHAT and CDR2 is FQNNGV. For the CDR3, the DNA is TGTGCCAGCAGCACCACGGGACAAGCCAACAATGAGCAGTTCTTC. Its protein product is CASSTTGQANNEQFF.

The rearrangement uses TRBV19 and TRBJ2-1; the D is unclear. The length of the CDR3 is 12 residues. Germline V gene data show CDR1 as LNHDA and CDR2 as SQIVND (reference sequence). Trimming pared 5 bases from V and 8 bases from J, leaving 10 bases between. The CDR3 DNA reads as TGTGCCAGTAGTCCCCACAGTGATGAGCAGTTCTTC. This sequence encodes CASSPHSDEQFF.

In DNA, the CDR3 is TGTGCCACGTTACAGGCCGGGGAAGCTTTCTTT. Translation gives CATLQAGEAFF. This rearrangement joins TRBV2 to TRBJ1-1; tentatively, D is TRBD1 (5 bases). The CDR3 is made up of 11 amino acids. Germline lookup yields CDR1 SNHLY and CDR2 FYNNEI. Deletions cut 10 bases from V and 8 bases from J, with 14 bases between.

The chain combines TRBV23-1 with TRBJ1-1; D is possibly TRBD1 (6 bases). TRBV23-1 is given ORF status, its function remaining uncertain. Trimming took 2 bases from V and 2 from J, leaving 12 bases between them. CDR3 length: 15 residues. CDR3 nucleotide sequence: TGCGCCAGCAGTCAACACAGGGACGGAAACACTGAAGCTTTCTTT. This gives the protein CASSQHRDGNTEAFF.

The CDR3 is CASSVEGQGPNTEAFF. The CDR3 region has the DNA TGTGCCAGCAGCGTAGAAGGACAGGGGCCTAACACTGAAGCTTTCTTT. The J gene is TRBJ1-1, the V gene TRBV9; 9 bases fit TRBD1. The CDR3 has 16 residues. J gave up 2 bases and V 0 bases, and 5 bases lay outside the gene matches. The V gene's germline CDR1 is SGDLS and CDR2 YYNGEE.

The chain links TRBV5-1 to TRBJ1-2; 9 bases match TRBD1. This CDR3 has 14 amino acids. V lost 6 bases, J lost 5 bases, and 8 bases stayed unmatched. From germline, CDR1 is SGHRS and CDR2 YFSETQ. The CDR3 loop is CASTRGGQGYGYTF. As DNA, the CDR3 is TGCGCCAGCACCCGCGGGGGACAGGGATATGGCTACACCTTC.

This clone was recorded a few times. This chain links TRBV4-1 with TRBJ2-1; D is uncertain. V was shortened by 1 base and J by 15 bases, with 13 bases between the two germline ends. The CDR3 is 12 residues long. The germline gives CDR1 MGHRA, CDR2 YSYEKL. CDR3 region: CASSQGLWPLFF. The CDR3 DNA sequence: TGCGCCAGCAGCCAAGGACTCTGGCCCCTGTTCTTC.

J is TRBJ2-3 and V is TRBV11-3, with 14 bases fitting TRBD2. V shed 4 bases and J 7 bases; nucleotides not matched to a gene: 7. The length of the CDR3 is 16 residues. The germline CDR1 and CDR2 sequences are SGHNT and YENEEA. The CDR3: CASSSGTSGGGNTQYF. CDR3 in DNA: TGTGCCAGCAGCTCCGGGACTAGCGGGGGAGGGAATACGCAGTATTTT.

The CDR3 protein is CASSGRGHNYGYTF. The CDR3 region has the DNA TGTGCCAGCTCAGGCAGGGGACACAACTATGGCTACACCTTC. The chain carries TRBV6-5 and TRBJ1-2; possible D gene TRBD1, 6 bases. Trimming removed 8 bases at V and 2 bases at J, with 15 bases between. The CDR3 runs 14 residues. Germline V gene lookup returns CDR1 MNHEY and CDR2 SVGAGI.

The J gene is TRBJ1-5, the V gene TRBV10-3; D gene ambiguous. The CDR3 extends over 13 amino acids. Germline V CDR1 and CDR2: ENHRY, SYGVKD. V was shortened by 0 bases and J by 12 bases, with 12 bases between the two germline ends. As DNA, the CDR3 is TGTGCCATCAGTGAGTCGCCCATGCGAAGCCAGCATTTT. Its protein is CAISESPMRSQHF.

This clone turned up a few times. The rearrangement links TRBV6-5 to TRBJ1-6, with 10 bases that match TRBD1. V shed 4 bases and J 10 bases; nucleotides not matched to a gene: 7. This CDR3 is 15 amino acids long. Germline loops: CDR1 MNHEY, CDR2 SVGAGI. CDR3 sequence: CASSLYGDRGSPLHF. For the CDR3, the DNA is TGTGCCAGCAGTTTATATGGGGACAGGGGATCACCCCTCCACTTT.

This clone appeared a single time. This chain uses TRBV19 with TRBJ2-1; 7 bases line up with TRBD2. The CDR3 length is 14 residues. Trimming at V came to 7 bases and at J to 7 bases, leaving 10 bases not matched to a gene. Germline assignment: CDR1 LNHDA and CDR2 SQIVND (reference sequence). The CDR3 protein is CASTLGRAGNEQFF. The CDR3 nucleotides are TGTGCCAGTACCCTGGGGAGGGCGGGAAATGAGCAGTTCTTC.

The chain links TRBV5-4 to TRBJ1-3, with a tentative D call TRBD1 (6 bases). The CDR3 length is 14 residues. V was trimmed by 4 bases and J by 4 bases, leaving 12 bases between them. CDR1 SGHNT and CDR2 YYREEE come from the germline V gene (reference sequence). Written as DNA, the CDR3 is TGTGCCAGCAGCCCCGGGGGGCGAGGAAACACCATATATTTT. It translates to CASSPGGRGNTIYF.

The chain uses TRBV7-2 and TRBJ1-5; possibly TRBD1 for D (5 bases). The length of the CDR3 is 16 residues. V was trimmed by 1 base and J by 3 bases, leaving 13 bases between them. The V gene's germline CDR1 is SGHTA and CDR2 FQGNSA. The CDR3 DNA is TGTGCCAGCAGCTTAGAGGGGCAGAGGCCCAATCAGCCCCAGCATTTT. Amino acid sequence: CASSLEGQRPNQPQHF.

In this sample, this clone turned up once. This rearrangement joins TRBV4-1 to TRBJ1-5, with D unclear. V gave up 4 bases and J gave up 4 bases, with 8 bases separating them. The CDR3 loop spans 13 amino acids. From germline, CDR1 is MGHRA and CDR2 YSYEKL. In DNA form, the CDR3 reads TGCGCCAGCAGCCTAGGAGTAAATCAGCCCCAGCATTTT. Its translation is CASSLGVNQPQHF.

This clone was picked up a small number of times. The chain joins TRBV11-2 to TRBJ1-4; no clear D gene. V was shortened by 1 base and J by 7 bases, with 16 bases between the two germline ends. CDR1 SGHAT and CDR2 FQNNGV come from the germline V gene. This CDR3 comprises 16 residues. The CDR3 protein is CASSLALSGVSEKLFF. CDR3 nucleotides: TGTGCCAGCAGCTTAGCACTCTCCGGGGTTAGTGAAAAACTGTTTTTT.

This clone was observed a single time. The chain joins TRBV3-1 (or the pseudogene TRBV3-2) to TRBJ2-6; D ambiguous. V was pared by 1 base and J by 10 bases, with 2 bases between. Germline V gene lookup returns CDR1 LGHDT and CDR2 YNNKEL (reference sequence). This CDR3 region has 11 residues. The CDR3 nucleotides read TGTGCCAGCAGCCAAGTAAACGTCCTGACTTTC. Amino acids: CASSQVNVLTF.

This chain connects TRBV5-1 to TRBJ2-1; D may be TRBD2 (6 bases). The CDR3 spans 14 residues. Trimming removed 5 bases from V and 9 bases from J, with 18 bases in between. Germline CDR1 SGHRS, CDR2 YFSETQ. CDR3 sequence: CASSFGTGVAEQFF. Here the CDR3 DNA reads TGCGCCAGCAGTTTTGGGACGGGAGTCGCTGAGCAGTTCTTC.

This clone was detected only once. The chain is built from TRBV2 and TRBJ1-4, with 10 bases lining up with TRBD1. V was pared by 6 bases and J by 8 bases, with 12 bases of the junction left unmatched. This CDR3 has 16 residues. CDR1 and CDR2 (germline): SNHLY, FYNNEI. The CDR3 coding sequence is TGTGCCAGCAGGGGGGACAGGGGCACTCGGTTCGAAAAACTGTTTTTT. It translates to CASRGDRGTRFEKLFF.

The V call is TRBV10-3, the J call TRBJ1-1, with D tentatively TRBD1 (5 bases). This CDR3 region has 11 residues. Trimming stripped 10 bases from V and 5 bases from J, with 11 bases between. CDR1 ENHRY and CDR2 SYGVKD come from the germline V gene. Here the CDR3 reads CATQGETEAFF. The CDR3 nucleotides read TGTGCCACCCAGGGTGAGACTGAAGCTTTCTTT.

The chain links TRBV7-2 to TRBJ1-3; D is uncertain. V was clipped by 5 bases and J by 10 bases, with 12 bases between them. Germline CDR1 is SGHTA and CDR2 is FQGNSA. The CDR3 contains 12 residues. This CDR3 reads CASSRPDNTIYF. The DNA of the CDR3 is TGTGCCAGCAGCCGCCCCGACAATACCATATATTTT. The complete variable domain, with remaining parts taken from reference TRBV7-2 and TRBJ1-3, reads GAGVSQSPSNKVTEKGKDVELRCDPISGHTALYWYRQSLGQGLEFLIYFQGNSAPDKSGLPSDRFSAERTGGSVSTLTIQRTQQEDSAVYLCASSRPDNTIYFGEGSWLTVV.

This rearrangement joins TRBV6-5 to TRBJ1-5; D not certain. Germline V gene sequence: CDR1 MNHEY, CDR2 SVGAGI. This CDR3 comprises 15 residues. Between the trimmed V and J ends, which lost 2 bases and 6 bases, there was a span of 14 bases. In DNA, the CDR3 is TGTGCCAGCAGTTACCGAAATGGAGATCTTCAGCCCCAGCATTTT. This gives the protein CASSYRNGDLQPQHF.

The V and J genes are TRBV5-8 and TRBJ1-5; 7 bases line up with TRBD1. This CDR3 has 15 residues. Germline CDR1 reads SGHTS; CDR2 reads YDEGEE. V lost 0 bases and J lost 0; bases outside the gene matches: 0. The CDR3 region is CASSLGDSSNQPQHF. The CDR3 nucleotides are TGTGCCAGCAGCTTGGGGGACAGTAGCAATCAGCCCCAGCATTTT.